This entry describes one T cell receptor beta chain. As yet, its antigen is unknown. This entry is derived from a study of T cells after yellow fever vaccination. Whole-study results and caveats: Abundant clonotypes from the bulk population could get into FACS-sorted repertoires as contaminants.

TCRdb reanalysed the 5' RACE reads using MiXCR and keeps one entry per CDR3 protein. This table has hundreds of thousands of distinct CDR3 sequences, 20% to 25% appearing once. The sample here was PBMCs, taken roughly 20 days after the first yellow fever vaccination. This clonotype originated in a man aged 18 to 30 who received the YFV17D yellow fever vaccine.

CDR3 residues: CASSQDSATDTQYF. The DNA of the CDR3 is TGCGCCAGCAGCCAAGACTCGGCCACAGATACGCAGTATTTT. The J gene is TRBJ2-3, the V gene TRBV4-3; D is ambiguous. The CDR3 is 14 amino acids. V was cut by 0 bases and J by 2 bases, with 6 bases left in between. In germline, CDR1 is LGHNA, CDR2 YSLEER.